One sample yielded the 25 T cell receptor beta chains listed below, sequenced in a study of cytomegalovirus exposure and HLA in healthy donors. Primers: 60 Vbeta forward and 13 Jbeta reverse. Clones were sequenced by immunoSEQ multiplex PCR, and TCRdb holds only the in-frame ones, with some missing. The sample holds hundreds of thousands of clones, approximately 70% seen once. Sequenced input: PBMCs. The receptors were sampled from a man in his forties in good health and CMV-seropositive.

The V and J genes are TRBV5-1 and TRBJ1-1, with a tentative D call TRBD1 (6 bases). The CDR3 spans 15 residues. Per the germline V gene, CDR1 is SGHRS and CDR2 is YFSETQ. V shed 1 base and J shed 3 bases, with 13 bases lying between them. The CDR3 DNA reads as TGCGCCAGCAGCTTGACCGGGTCAGGGGACACTGAAGCTTTCTTT. Encoded protein: CASSLTGSGDTEAFF. Full variable domain (missing parts from reference TRBV5-1 and TRBJ1-1): KAGVTQTPRYLIKTRGQQVTLSCSPISGHRSVSWYQQTPGQGLQFLFEYFSETQRNKGNFPGRFSGRQFSNSRSEMNVSTLELGDSALYLCASSLTGSGDTEAFFGQGTRLTVV.

V is TRBV27 and J is TRBJ2-1; 10 bases agree with TRBD1. J gave up 9 bases and V 4 bases, and 9 bases lay outside the gene matches. Germline values: CDR1 MNHEY, CDR2 SMNVEV (reference sequence). The CDR3 extends over 15 amino acids. The CDR3 sequence is CASSSRDRGIGEQFF. CDR3 in DNA: TGTGCCAGCAGTTCCCGGGACAGGGGAATTGGTGAGCAGTTCTTC.

This clone appeared once. The V and J genes are TRBV7-9 and TRBJ2-6, with TRBD1 matching 8 bases. Trimming at V came to 2 bases and at J to 2 bases, leaving 2 bases not matched to a gene. CDR1 and CDR2 (germline): SEHNR, FQNEAQ (reference sequence). The CDR3 length is 16 residues. The CDR3 loop reads CASSLQGAPGANVLTF. Here the CDR3 DNA reads TGTGCCAGCAGCTTACAGGGGGCGCCTGGGGCCAACGTCCTGACTTTC.

Only a few counts were recorded for this clone. V gene TRBV6-5 combines with J gene TRBJ1-1, with D unclear. Germline V lookup: CDR1 MNHEY, CDR2 SVGAGI. Trimming left V 4 bases short and J 6 bases short, with 9 bases between. The CDR3 covers 12 residues. CDR3 coding DNA: TGTGCCAGCAGTTTCCGAGAGGCTGAAGCTTTCTTT. Amino acids: CASSFREAEAFF.

The chain has TRBV6-1 and TRBJ2-3; D may be TRBD2 (5 bases). The CDR3 length is 14 residues. Per germline, CDR1 MNHNS and CDR2 SASEGT. Trimming cost V 7 bases and J 1 base, with 12 bases left between them. The CDR3, as DNA: TGTGCCAGCAAAGGATCAGCGGGCACAGATACGCAGTATTTT. It encodes CASKGSAGTDTQYF.

This chain connects TRBV29-1 to TRBJ2-7; D uncertain. Germline V lookup: CDR1 SQVTM, CDR2 ANQGSEA. This CDR3 has 11 residues. Trimming took off 8 bases at V and 5 bases at J, with 13 bases between the two ends. The CDR3 loop reads CSLPWSDEQYF. Written as DNA, the CDR3 is TGCAGCCTCCCTTGGAGTGACGAGCAGTACTTC.

The chain recombines TRBV19 with TRBJ1-1, with D maybe TRBD1 (6 bases). Trimming cost V 1 base and J 6 bases, with 6 bases left between them. There are 12 residues in the CDR3. Germline-derived CDR1 and CDR2 are LNHDA and SQIVND (reference sequence). The CDR3 loop is CASSIGQAEAFF. The CDR3 DNA is TGTGCCAGTAGTATAGGACAGGCTGAAGCTTTCTTT.

This clone was seen only a few times. The V call is TRBV9, the J call TRBJ2-5; the D is unclear. CDR1 SGDLS and CDR2 YYNGEE come from the germline V gene. Trimming removed 0 bases from V and 2 bases from J, with 5 bases in between. The CDR3 extends over 13 amino acids. The DNA of the CDR3 is TGTGCCAGCAGCGTAGCTAGTCAAGAGACCCAGTACTTC. This sequence encodes CASSVASQETQYF.

The chain employs TRBV28 and TRBJ1-1; possibly TRBD1 for D (6 bases). V lost 5 bases and J lost 1, with 20 bases in between. The CDR3 spans 17 residues. Germline values: CDR1 MDHEN, CDR2 SYDVKM. This chain's CDR3 is CASSPRGGGAGNTEAFF. Written as DNA, the CDR3 is TGTGCCAGCAGTCCAAGGGGGGGCGGGGCGGGGAACACTGAAGCTTTCTTT.

The gene calls are TRBV7-2 and TRBJ1-5; unclear D gene. The CDR3 runs to 13 residues. The V gene's germline CDR1 is SGHTA and CDR2 FQGNSA. V was trimmed by 1 base and J by 9 bases, leaving 10 bases between them. CDR3 nucleotides: TGTGCCAGCAGCTTAGGGTTCTCGAGGCCCCAGCATTTT. Its translation is CASSLGFSRPQHF.

CDR3 bases: TGTGCCAGCAGTGATCCGGGATCCTCAGAAAAACTGTTTTTT. Encoded protein: CASSDPGSSEKLFF. The J gene is TRBJ1-4, the V gene TRBV2; D unresolved. Germline V gene data show CDR1 as SNHLY and CDR2 as FYNNEI. V was pared by 3 bases and J by 8 bases, with 13 bases between. CDR3 length: 14 residues. Full variable domain (rest looked up from reference TRBV2 and TRBJ1-4): EPEVTQTPSHQVTQMGQEVILRCVPISNHLYFYWYRQILGQKVEFLVSFYNNEISEKSEIFDDQFSVERPDGSNFTLKIRSTKLEDSAMYFCASSDPGSSEKLFFGSGTQLSVL.

This clone appeared once. The V gene is TRBV7-7, the J gene TRBJ2-1; D uncertain. The CDR3 runs 16 residues. Germline assignment: CDR1 SSHAT and CDR2 FNYEAQ (reference sequence). V lost 0 bases, J lost 3 bases, and 12 bases lay in between. The CDR3 DNA sequence: TGTGCCAGCAGCTTAGCGTACCGGTGCTTCTACAATGAGCAGTTCTTC. Its protein is CASSLAYRCFYNEQFF.

The chain carries TRBV2 and TRBJ2-2, with D possibly TRBD1 on 6 matching bases. Trimming left V 4 bases short and J 5 bases short, with 11 bases between. Per the germline V gene, CDR1 is SNHLY and CDR2 is FYNNEI. The CDR3 extends over 14 amino acids. The CDR3 region is CASSVLGATGELFF. The DNA of the CDR3 is TGTGCCAGCAGTGTCCTGGGGGCTACCGGGGAGCTGTTTTTT.

The V gene is TRBV10-3, the J gene TRBJ2-7; the match to TRBD1 covers 9 bases. Germline CDR1 ENHRY, CDR2 SYGVKD. The CDR3 contains 14 residues. V shed 6 bases, J shed 4 bases, and the junction held 7 bases outside the gene matches. The CDR3: CAISPGQGMYEQYF. Written as DNA, the CDR3 is TGTGCCATCAGCCCGGGACAGGGCATGTACGAGCAGTACTTC.

The V gene is TRBV19, the J gene TRBJ2-2; TRBD1 aligns across 9 bases. CDR3 length: 15 amino acids. Trimming at V came to 3 bases and at J to 5 bases, leaving 4 bases not matched to a gene. Germline V CDR1 and CDR2: LNHDA, SQIVND (reference sequence). The CDR3 region is CASSIQTGGTGELFF. In DNA form, the CDR3 reads TGTGCCAGTAGTATTCAGACAGGGGGGACCGGGGAGCTGTTTTTT. Full variable domain (rest looked up from reference TRBV19 and TRBJ2-2): DGGITQSPKYLFRKEGQNVTLSCEQNLNHDAMYWYRQDPGQGLRLIYYSQIVNDFQKGDIAEGYSVSREKKESFPLTVTSAQKNPTAFYLCASSIQTGGTGELFFGEGSRLTVL.

This sequence joins TRBV5-8 and TRBJ1-1; perhaps TRBD1 as D (5 bases). The CDR3 is 13 residues long. The V end lost 2 bases, the J end lost 11 bases, and 16 bases lay between the germline ends. Germline lookup yields CDR1 SGHTS and CDR2 YDEGEE. CDR3 sequence reads: CASSFGGGKVAFF. CDR3 DNA: TGTGCCAGCAGCTTTGGGGGAGGCAAAGTGGCTTTCTTT.

The chain has TRBV5-1 and TRBJ1-4; weak D call: TRBD1 (6 bases). The germline gives CDR1 SGHRS, CDR2 YFSETQ. CDR3 size: 13 residues. The V gene lost 4 bases and the J gene lost 5 bases, with 9 bases spanning the gap. In nucleotides, the CDR3 is TGCGCCAGCAGCCCGGGGACAAATGAAAAACTGTTTTTT. Protein product: CASSPGTNEKLFF.

The chain couples TRBV7-9 to TRBJ2-1, with D perhaps TRBD1 (6 bases). The CDR3 sequence is 15 residues long. The V gene lost 4 bases and the J gene lost 5 bases, with 15 bases spanning the gap. Germline CDR1 and CDR2: SEHNR and FQNEAQ (reference sequence). The CDR3, as DNA: TGTGCCAGCAGCTCTCCCTGGACAGCGAACAATGAGCAGTTCTTC. This sequence encodes CASSSPWTANNEQFF.

The rearrangement uses TRBV6-4 and TRBJ1-2, with D possibly TRBD1 on 6 matching bases. Trimming shortened V by 8 bases and J by 1 base, and 23 bases separated the two germline ends. In germline, CDR1 is MRHNA, CDR2 SNTAGT. The CDR3 runs to 17 residues. In DNA form, the CDR3 reads TGTGCCAGCCCAGAAGGAGCCCGGGACACTAATAACTATGGCTACACCTTC. This sequence encodes CASPEGARDTNNYGYTF.

The chain links TRBV9 to TRBJ2-7; the match to TRBD2 covers 13 bases. J gave up 5 bases and V 3 bases, and 2 bases lay outside the gene matches. The CDR3 extends over 14 amino acids. CDR1 is SGDLS, CDR2 YYNGEE, per germline. In DNA form, the CDR3 reads TGTGCCAGCAGCGGACTAGCGGGGGGCGACGAGCAGTACTTC. Its translation: CASSGLAGGDEQYF.

The V call is TRBV28, the J call TRBJ1-1; 9 bases align to TRBD1. J gave up 5 bases and V 5 bases, and 9 bases lay outside the gene matches. Germline V gives CDR1 MDHEN, CDR2 SYDVKM. The CDR3 totals 15 residues. CDR3 sequence: CASSAGQGLGTEAFF. The CDR3 DNA follows: TGTGCCAGCAGTGCGGGACAGGGATTGGGGACTGAAGCTTTCTTT.

V gene TRBV7-2 combines with J gene TRBJ2-5; 10 positions agree with TRBD2. V shed 3 bases, J shed 7 bases, and the junction held 8 bases outside the gene matches. Germline V gene lookup returns CDR1 SGHTA and CDR2 FQGNSA. The CDR3 has 15 amino acids. CDR3 coding DNA: TGTGCCAGCAGCTTGTCGAGCGGGGGGGCCGGGACCCAGTACTTC. Residues: CASSLSSGGAGTQYF.

The rearrangement joins TRBV19 to TRBJ2-5, with D possibly matching TRBD2 (5 bases). The V end was cut by 3 bases, the J end by 2 bases, with 16 bases between. This CDR3 spans 16 amino acids. Germline V gene sequence: CDR1 LNHDA, CDR2 SQIVND (reference sequence). The DNA for the CDR3 is TGTGCCAGTAGTATGGCCGGGATTGATTGGCAAGAGACCCAGTACTTC. As protein: CASSMAGIDWQETQYF.

This clone showed up just a few times. The chain couples TRBV18 to TRBJ1-6; 8 nucleotides agree with TRBD1. This CDR3 region has 13 residues. Germline V lookup: CDR1 KGHSH, CDR2 LQKENI. Losses at the gene ends were 6 bases for V and 9 bases for J; bases not matched to a gene: 4. In DNA, the CDR3 is TGTGCCAGCTCCCGACAGGGGAGTTCACCCCTCCACTTT. Protein: CASSRQGSSPLHF.

The chain links TRBV6-1 to TRBJ2-7; 10 nucleotides align to TRBD1. J was trimmed by 6 bases and V by 8 bases; bases with no gene match: 7. CDR1 MNHNS and CDR2 SASEGT come from the germline V gene. The CDR3 covers 13 residues. The CDR3 spells CASEKGQGREQYF. CDR3 nucleotides: TGTGCCAGCGAGAAGGGACAGGGGCGCGAGCAGTACTTC.